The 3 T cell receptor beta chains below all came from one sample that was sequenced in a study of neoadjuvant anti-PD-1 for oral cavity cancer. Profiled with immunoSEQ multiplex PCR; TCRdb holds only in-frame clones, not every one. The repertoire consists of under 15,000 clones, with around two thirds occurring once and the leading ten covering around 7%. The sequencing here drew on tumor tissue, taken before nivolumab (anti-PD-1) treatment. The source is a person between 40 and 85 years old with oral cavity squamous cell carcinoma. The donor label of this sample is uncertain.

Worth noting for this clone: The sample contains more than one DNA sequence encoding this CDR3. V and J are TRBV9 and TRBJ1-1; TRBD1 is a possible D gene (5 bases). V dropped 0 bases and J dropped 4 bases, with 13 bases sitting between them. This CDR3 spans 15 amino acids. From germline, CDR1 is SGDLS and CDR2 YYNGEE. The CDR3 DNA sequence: TGTGCCAGCAGCGTAGCGGGACCCCGTGGCACTGAAGCTTTCTTT. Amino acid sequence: CASSVAGPRGTEAFF.

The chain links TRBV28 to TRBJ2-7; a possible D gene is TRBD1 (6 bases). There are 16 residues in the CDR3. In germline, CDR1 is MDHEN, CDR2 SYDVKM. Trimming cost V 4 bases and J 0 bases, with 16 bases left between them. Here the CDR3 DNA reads TGTGCCAGCAGTTCGATGGACAGCTTATTCTCCTACGAGCAGTACTTC. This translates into CASSSMDSLFSYEQYF.

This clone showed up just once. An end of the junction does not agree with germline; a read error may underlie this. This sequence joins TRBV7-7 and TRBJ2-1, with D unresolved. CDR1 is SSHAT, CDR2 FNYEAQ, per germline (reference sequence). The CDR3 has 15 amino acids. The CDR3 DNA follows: TGTGCTAGCAGCTTAGGGTCCGGCTCCTACAATGAGCAGTTCTTC. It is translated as CASSLGSGSYNEQFF.